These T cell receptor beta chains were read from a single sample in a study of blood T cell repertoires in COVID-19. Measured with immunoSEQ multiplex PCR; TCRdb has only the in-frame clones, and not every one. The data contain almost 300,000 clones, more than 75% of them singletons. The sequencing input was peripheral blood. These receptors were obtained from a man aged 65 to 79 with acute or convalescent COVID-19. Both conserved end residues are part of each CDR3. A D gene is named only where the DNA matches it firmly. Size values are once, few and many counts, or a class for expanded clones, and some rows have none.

CDR3aa: CATSDPTEKLFF; CDR3nt: TGTGCCACCAGTGATCCGACAGAAAAACTGTTTTTT; v_gene: TRBV24-1; j_gene: TRBJ1-4; abundance: NA; len: 12; d_gene: NA
CDR3aa: CASSFGRTTVNEQFF; CDR3nt: TGTGCCAGCAGCTTCGGGAGAACTACCGTGAATGAGCAGTTCTTC; v_gene: TRBV7-2; j_gene: TRBJ2-1; abundance: NA; len: 15; d_gene: NA
CDR3aa: CASSYWSMNTEAFF; CDR3nt: TGTGCCAGCAGTTATTGGAGTATGAACACTGAAGCTTTCTTT; v_gene: TRBV6-2/TRBV6-3; j_gene: TRBJ1-1; abundance: NA; len: 14; d_gene: NA
CDR3aa: CASREETQYF; CDR3nt: TGTGCCAGCCGGGAGGAGACCCAGTACTTC; v_gene: TRBV2; j_gene: TRBJ2-5; abundance: NA; len: 10; d_gene: NA
CDR3aa: CSVLRQNYGYTF; CDR3nt: TGCAGCGTTTTGCGGCAGAACTATGGCTACACCTTC; v_gene: TRBV29-1; j_gene: TRBJ1-2; abundance: NA; len: 12; d_gene: NA
CDR3aa: CASSLTGGGQPQHF; CDR3nt: TGTGCCAGCAGTTTGACAGGGGGCGGTCAGCCCCAGCATTTT; v_gene: TRBV6-2/TRBV6-3; j_gene: TRBJ1-5; abundance: few; len: 14; d_gene: TRBD1
CDR3aa: CASSGTFSTAPLHF; CDR3nt: TGTGCCAGCAGCGGGACATTTTCTACGGCACCCCTCCACTTT; v_gene: TRBV9; j_gene: TRBJ1-6; abundance: NA; len: 14; d_gene: NA
CDR3aa: CSVEVYSTEAFF; CDR3nt: TGCAGCGTTGAAGTATACAGTACTGAAGCTTTCTTT; v_gene: TRBV29-1; j_gene: TRBJ1-1; abundance: NA; len: 12; d_gene: NA
CDR3aa: CASRWTGAGGYTF; CDR3nt: TGTGCCAGCAGGTGGACAGGTGCTGGGGGCTACACCTTC; v_gene: TRBV2; j_gene: TRBJ1-2; abundance: NA; len: 13; d_gene: TRBD1
CDR3aa: CASSPTANTEAFF; CDR3nt: TGTGCCAGCAGCCCCACAGCGAACACTGAAGCTTTCTTT; v_gene: TRBV3-1/TRBV3-2; j_gene: TRBJ1-1; abundance: NA; len: 13; d_gene: NA
CDR3aa: CASTMGGRPGEQYF; CDR3nt: TGTGCCAGTACTATGGGCGGGAGGCCGGGAGAGCAGTACTTC; v_gene: TRBV19; j_gene: TRBJ2-7; abundance: NA; len: 14; d_gene: TRBD2
CDR3aa: CASSYQMGQGFTEAFF; CDR3nt: TGTGCCAGCAGTTACCAAATGGGACAGGGGTTCACTGAAGCTTTCTTT; v_gene: TRBV6-5; j_gene: TRBJ1-1; abundance: NA; len: 16; d_gene: TRBD1
CDR3aa: CASSQDPKASGETQYF; CDR3nt: TGTGCCAGCAGCCAAGATCCTAAGGCTAGCGGCGAGACCCAGTACTTC; v_gene: TRBV3-1/TRBV3-2; j_gene: TRBJ2-5; abundance: NA; len: 16; d_gene: TRBD2
CDR3aa: CASSPSSTREQYF; CDR3nt: TGTGCCAGCTCACCATCTAGTACCCGCGAGCAGTACTTC; v_gene: TRBV18; j_gene: TRBJ2-7; abundance: NA; len: 13; d_gene: NA
CDR3aa: CASSRGQVGYTF; CDR3nt: TGTGCCAGCAGCAGGGGACAGGTGGGCTACACCTTC; v_gene: TRBV5-6; j_gene: TRBJ1-2; abundance: NA; len: 12; d_gene: TRBD1
CDR3aa: CASSFGGVGNTEAFF; CDR3nt: TGTGCCAGCAGCTTTGGCGGGGTAGGAAACACTGAAGCTTTCTTT; v_gene: TRBV7-2; j_gene: TRBJ1-1; abundance: NA; len: 15; d_gene: NA
CDR3aa: CASRSWTGGHTEAFF; CDR3nt: TGTGCCAGCAGATCTTGGACAGGGGGCCACACTGAAGCTTTCTTT; v_gene: TRBV6-5; j_gene: TRBJ1-1; abundance: NA; len: 15; d_gene: TRBD1
CDR3aa: CASSLGSGLATGELFF; CDR3nt: TGTGCCAGCAGCTTGGGTTCCGGACTAGCGACCGGGGAGCTGTTTTTT; v_gene: TRBV5-6; j_gene: TRBJ2-2; abundance: NA; len: 16; d_gene: TRBD2
CDR3aa: CASDGANYGYTF; CDR3nt: TGTGCTTCAGACGGAGCTAACTATGGCTACACCTTC; v_gene: TRBV28; j_gene: TRBJ1-2; abundance: NA; len: 12; d_gene: NA
CDR3aa: CATSTPGGRGLF; CDR3nt: TGTGCCACCTCGACGCCCGGGGGGAGAGGGCTCTTC; v_gene: TRBV27; j_gene: TRBJ2-1; abundance: NA; len: 12; d_gene: TRBD2
CDR3aa: CAWSVQGTGLVGYTF; CDR3nt: TGTGCCTGGAGTGTACAAGGAACAGGCCTTGTAGGCTACACCTTC; v_gene: TRBV30; j_gene: TRBJ1-2; abundance: few; len: 15; d_gene: NA
CDR3aa: CASSLQDWDSPLHF; CDR3nt: TGTGCCAGCAGTTTACAGGACTGGGATTCACCCCTCCACTTT; v_gene: TRBV28; j_gene: TRBJ1-6; abundance: NA; len: 14; d_gene: NA
CDR3aa: CASRDRGLTVDGYTF; CDR3nt: TGTGCCAGCAGGGACAGGGGGCTGACGGTAGATGGCTACACCTTC; v_gene: TRBV6-5; j_gene: TRBJ1-2; abundance: NA; len: 15; d_gene: TRBD1
CDR3aa: CASSLAGGPIGTDTQYF; CDR3nt: TGTGCCAGCAGCTTAGCGGGAGGGCCTATAGGCACAGATACGCAGTATTTT; v_gene: TRBV7-8; j_gene: TRBJ2-3; abundance: NA; len: 17; d_gene: TRBD2
CDR3aa: CASSPLSTGGVDEQYF; CDR3nt: TGTGCCAGCTCACCGCTCTCGACAGGGGGCGTCGACGAGCAGTACTTC; v_gene: TRBV18; j_gene: TRBJ2-7; abundance: NA; len: 16; d_gene: TRBD1
CDR3aa: CASSYVAGKNYNEQFF; CDR3nt: TGTGCCAGCAGCTACGTAGCGGGGAAGAACTACAATGAGCAGTTCTTC; v_gene: TRBV7-2; j_gene: TRBJ2-1; abundance: NA; len: 16; d_gene: TRBD2
CDR3aa: CASSPYGRGGTEAFF; CDR3nt: TGTGCCAGCAGTCCATACGGACGGGGGGGCACTGAAGCTTTCTTT; v_gene: TRBV28; j_gene: TRBJ1-1; abundance: NA; len: 15; d_gene: NA
CDR3aa: CASSQDRVLGRGDEKLFF; CDR3nt: TGTGCCAGCAGCCAAGATCGGGTTTTGGGGCGGGGGGATGAAAAACTGTTTTTT; v_gene: TRBV4-2; j_gene: TRBJ1-4; abundance: once; len: 18; d_gene: NA
CDR3aa: CASSGRGGLGSPLHF; CDR3nt: TGTGCCAGCAGCGGGAGAGGCGGGCTCGGTTCACCCCTCCACTTT; v_gene: TRBV5-6; j_gene: TRBJ1-6; abundance: few; len: 15; d_gene: NA
CDR3aa: CASALDREWYGYTF; CDR3nt: TGTGCCAGCGCACTGGACAGGGAGTGGTATGGCTACACCTTC; v_gene: TRBV6-6; j_gene: TRBJ1-2; abundance: NA; len: 14; d_gene: TRBD1
CDR3aa: CASSQGSAGGDYGYTF; CDR3nt: TGCGCCAGCAGCCAAGGGTCCGCAGGGGGCGACTATGGCTACACCTTC; v_gene: TRBV4-3; j_gene: TRBJ1-2; abundance: NA; len: 16; d_gene: TRBD1
CDR3aa: CASSQDHGLGRNTEAFF; CDR3nt: TGCGCCAGCAGCCAAGATCATGGGCTGGGGCGAAACACTGAAGCTTTCTTT; v_gene: TRBV4-3; j_gene: TRBJ1-1; abundance: NA; len: 17; d_gene: NA
CDR3aa: CASSPNGREGGETQYF; CDR3nt: TGTGCCAGCAGCCCCAATGGGCGGGAGGGCGGCGAGACCCAGTACTTC; v_gene: TRBV7-2; j_gene: TRBJ2-5; abundance: NA; len: 16; d_gene: TRBD2
CDR3aa: CASTGGAGAGIDTQYF; CDR3nt: TGTGCCAGCACAGGGGGCGCAGGAGCGGGAATAGATACGCAGTATTTT; v_gene: TRBV28; j_gene: TRBJ2-3; abundance: NA; len: 16; d_gene: NA
CDR3aa: CASSQDSGGDLYEQFF; CDR3nt: TGTGCCAGCAGCCAAGATTCGGGGGGCGATTTATATGAGCAGTTCTTC; v_gene: TRBV4-2; j_gene: TRBJ2-1; abundance: NA; len: 16; d_gene: NA
CDR3aa: CASVFAGANVLTF; CDR3nt: TGTGCCAGCGTGTTCGCTGGGGCCAACGTCCTGACTTTC; v_gene: TRBV7-9; j_gene: TRBJ2-6; abundance: NA; len: 13; d_gene: NA
CDR3aa: CASRPSGGDEQYF; CDR3nt: TGTGCCAGCAGACCTTCAGGGGGCGACGAGCAGTACTTC; v_gene: TRBV3-1/TRBV3-2; j_gene: TRBJ2-7; abundance: NA; len: 13; d_gene: TRBD1
CDR3aa: CASSGPGVYGYTF; CDR3nt: TGTGCCAGCAGCGGGCCAGGGGTCTATGGCTACACCTTC; v_gene: TRBV9; j_gene: TRBJ1-2; abundance: NA; len: 13; d_gene: NA
CDR3aa: CASSLGSGDRGYNEQFF; CDR3nt: TGCGCCAGCAGCTTGGGTTCGGGGGACAGGGGATACAATGAGCAGTTCTTC; v_gene: TRBV5-1; j_gene: TRBJ2-1; abundance: once; len: 17; d_gene: TRBD1
CDR3aa: CASSQNRGTGDSDTQYF; CDR3nt: TGCGCCAGCAGCCAAAACCGTGGGACAGGGGATTCAGATACGCAGTATTTT; v_gene: TRBV4-1; j_gene: TRBJ2-3; abundance: NA; len: 17; d_gene: TRBD1
CDR3aa: CASQGPSNYGYTF; CDR3nt: TGTGCCAGTCAGGGGCCCTCTAACTATGGCTACACCTTC; v_gene: TRBV19; j_gene: TRBJ1-2; abundance: NA; len: 13; d_gene: NA
CDR3aa: CASSFDRGTGANVLTF; CDR3nt: TGTGCCAGCAGCTTCGACAGGGGGACTGGGGCCAACGTCCTGACTTTC; v_gene: TRBV7-8; j_gene: TRBJ2-6; abundance: NA; len: 16; d_gene: TRBD1
CDR3aa: CASSYAPRLISSYNSPLHF; CDR3nt: TGTGCCAGCAGTTACGCTCCCAGGTTAATTAGCTCCTATAATTCACCCCTCCACTTT; v_gene: TRBV6-2/TRBV6-3; j_gene: TRBJ1-6; abundance: NA; len: 19; d_gene: NA
CDR3aa: CAISESRLSSTDTQYF; CDR3nt: TGTGCCATCAGTGAGTCCCGATTGAGTAGCACAGATACGCAGTATTTT; v_gene: TRBV10-3; j_gene: TRBJ2-3; abundance: NA; len: 16; d_gene: NA
CDR3aa: CASSESGSNQPQHF; CDR3nt: TGTGCCAGCAGCGAATCGGGCAGCAATCAGCCCCAGCATTTT; v_gene: TRBV16; j_gene: TRBJ1-5; abundance: few; len: 14; d_gene: NA
CDR3aa: CSASEGAWGETQYF; CDR3nt: TGCAGTGCTAGTGAGGGGGCGTGGGGAGAGACCCAGTACTTC; v_gene: TRBV20-1; j_gene: TRBJ2-5; abundance: NA; len: 14; d_gene: TRBD1
CDR3aa: CASSIGPYQPQHF; CDR3nt: TGTGCCAGTAGTATAGGGCCCTATCAGCCCCAGCATTTT; v_gene: TRBV19; j_gene: TRBJ1-5; abundance: few; len: 13; d_gene: NA
CDR3aa: CSASNHFGDKTYEQYF; CDR3nt: TGCAGTGCTAGTAACCACTTCGGTGATAAGACCTACGAGCAGTACTTC; v_gene: TRBV20-1; j_gene: TRBJ2-7; abundance: NA; len: 16; d_gene: NA
CDR3aa: CASIAGNPSNQPQHF; CDR3nt: TGTGCCAGCATTGCGGGAAATCCTAGCAATCAGCCCCAGCATTTT; v_gene: TRBV28; j_gene: TRBJ1-5; abundance: NA; len: 15; d_gene: NA